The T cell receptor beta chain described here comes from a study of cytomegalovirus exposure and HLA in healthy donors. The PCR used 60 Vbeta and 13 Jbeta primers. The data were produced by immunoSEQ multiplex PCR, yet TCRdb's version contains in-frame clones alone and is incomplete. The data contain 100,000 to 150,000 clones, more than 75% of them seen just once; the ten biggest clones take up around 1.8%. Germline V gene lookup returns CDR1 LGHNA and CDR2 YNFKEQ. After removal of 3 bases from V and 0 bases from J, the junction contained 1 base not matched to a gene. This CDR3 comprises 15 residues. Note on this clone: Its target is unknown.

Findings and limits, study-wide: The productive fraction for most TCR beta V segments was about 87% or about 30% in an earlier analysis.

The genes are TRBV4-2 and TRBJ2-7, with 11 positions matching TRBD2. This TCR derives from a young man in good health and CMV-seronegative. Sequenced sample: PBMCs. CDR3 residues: CASSQTSGTSYEQYF. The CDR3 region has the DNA TGTGCCAGCAGCCAGACTAGCGGGACCTCCTACGAGCAGTACTTC.